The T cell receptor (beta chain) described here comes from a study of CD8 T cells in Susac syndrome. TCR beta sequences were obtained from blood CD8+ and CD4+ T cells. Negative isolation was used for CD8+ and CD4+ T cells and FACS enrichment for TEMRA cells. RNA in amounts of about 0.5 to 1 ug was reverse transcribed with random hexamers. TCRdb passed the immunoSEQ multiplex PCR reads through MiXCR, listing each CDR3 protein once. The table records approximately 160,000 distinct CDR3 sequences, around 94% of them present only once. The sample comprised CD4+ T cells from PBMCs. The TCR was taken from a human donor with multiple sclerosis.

CDR3 sequence (DNA): TGTGCCAGTAGTATTGGAGACAGGAGCTCCTACGAGCAGTACTTC. Translated: CASSIGDRSSYEQYF. The J gene is TRBJ2-7, the V gene TRBV19; D is perhaps TRBD1 (6 bases). V was shortened by 3 bases and J by 0 bases, with 12 bases between the two germline ends. The germline V gene has CDR1 LNHDA and CDR2 SQIVND (reference sequence). The CDR3 runs to 15 residues.